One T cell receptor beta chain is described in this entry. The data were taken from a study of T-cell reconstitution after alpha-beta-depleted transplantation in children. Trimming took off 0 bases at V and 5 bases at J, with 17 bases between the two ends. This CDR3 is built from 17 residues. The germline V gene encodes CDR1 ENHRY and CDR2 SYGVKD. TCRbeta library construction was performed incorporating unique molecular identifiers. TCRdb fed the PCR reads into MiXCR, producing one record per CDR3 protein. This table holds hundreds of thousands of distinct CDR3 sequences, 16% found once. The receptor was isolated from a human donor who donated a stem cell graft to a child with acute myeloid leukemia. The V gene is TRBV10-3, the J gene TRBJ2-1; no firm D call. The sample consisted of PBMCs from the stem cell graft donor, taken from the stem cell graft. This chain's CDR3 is CAISESDAFGGNNEQFF. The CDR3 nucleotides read TGTGCCATCAGTGAGTCGGATGCGTTTGGCGGAAACAATGAGCAGTTCTTC.